The 32 T cell receptor beta chains below come from one sample, sequenced in a study of Graves' ophthalmopathy and Graves' hyperthyroidism. RNA transcripts yielded amplified TCR beta CDR3 regions. First-round RT-PCR employed HTBI primers, with a second-round multiplex PCR after it. TCRdb fed the multiplex PCR reads into MiXCR, producing one record per CDR3 protein. Of 500,000 to 700,000 distinct CDR3 sequences in the sample, less than 45% were seen once. The sample was peripheral blood or thyroid tissue (not recorded which). These receptors all come from an adult man with Graves' hyperthyroidism.

V gene TRBV5-8 combines with J gene TRBJ2-7; a possible D gene is TRBD2 (6 bases). V shed 4 bases and J shed 7 bases, with 18 bases lying between them. Per germline, CDR1 SGHTS and CDR2 YDEGEE. This CDR3 has 14 amino acids. CDR3 amino acids: CASSRTTVSGEQYF. DNA of the CDR3: TGTGCCAGCAGCCGGACTACAGTGTCAGGAGAGCAGTACTTC. The complete variable domain, with remaining parts taken from reference TRBV5-8 and TRBJ2-7, reads EAGVTQSPTHLIKTRGQQATLRCSPISGHTSVYWYQQALGLGLQFLLWYDEGEERNRGNFPPRFSGRQFPNYSSELNVNALELEDSALYLCASSRTTVSGEQYFGPGTRLTVT.

V is TRBV15 and J is TRBJ1-2; D unresolved. Germline V lookup: CDR1 LNHNV, CDR2 YYDKDF (reference sequence). V lost 3 bases and J 2 bases, leaving 22 bases between the germline ends. This CDR3 contains 18 residues. The CDR3 coding sequence is TGTGCCACCAGCAGCTTAGGTGGGGAGGCCATCAGGAACTATGGCTACACCTTC. As protein: CATSSLGGEAIRNYGYTF.

This clonotype showed up many times. The V and J genes are TRBV14 and TRBJ1-1; 7 nucleotides match TRBD1. Germline V CDR1 and CDR2: SGHDN, FVKESK. Trimming took 4 bases from V and 1 from J; bases not matched to a gene: 6. CDR3 length equals 15 residues. The CDR3 nucleotides read TGTGCCAGCAGCCCAATACAGGGGTGGAACACTGAAGCTTTCTTT. Encoded protein: CASSPIQGWNTEAFF.

Many counts were recorded for this clonotype. The CDR3 DNA reads as TGTGCCACCGATGGTGAGGGGGCGGAAGGCTACACCTTC. Its translation: CATDGEGAEGYTF. The J gene is TRBJ1-2, the V gene TRBV28; TRBD1 aligns across 7 bases. Germline V CDR1 and CDR2: MDHEN, SYDVKM. CDR3 length equals 13 residues. The V gene end was trimmed by 10 bases and the J gene end by 8 bases; junction bases not matched to a gene: 13.

In this sample, this clonotype turned up many times. The V call is TRBV4-1, the J call TRBJ1-6; TRBD1 matches 12 bases. In germline, CDR1 is MGHRA, CDR2 YSYEKL. With 4 bases clipped from V and 9 bases from J, the junction kept 7 bases outside the gene matches. The CDR3 loop spans 16 amino acids. This CDR3 reads CASSLAGTGGGSPLHF. The DNA of the CDR3 is TGCGCCAGCAGCCTCGCCGGGACAGGGGGCGGTTCACCCCTCCACTTT.

J is TRBJ2-7 and V is TRBV3-1, with D unclear. Germline V lookup: CDR1 LGHDT, CDR2 YNNKEL (reference sequence). The V end lost 0 bases, the J end lost 6 bases, and 9 bases lay between the germline ends. The CDR3 is 13 amino acids. CDR3 residues: CASSQEVFGEQYF. CDR3 coding DNA: TGTGCCAGCAGCCAAGAAGTATTCGGCGAGCAGTACTTC.

This clonotype was recorded many times. The rearrangement links TRBV5-8 to TRBJ1-6; D not resolved. The CDR3 spans 12 residues. V lost 1 base, J lost 7 bases, and 3 bases lay in between. CDR1 is SGHTS and CDR2 is YDEGEE in the germline V gene. In nucleotides, the CDR3 is TGTGCCAGCAGCTTGCCCAATTCACCCCTCCACTTT. This gives the protein CASSLPNSPLHF.

Many counts were recorded for this clonotype. The V call is TRBV5-1, the J call TRBJ2-7; 9 bases are shared with TRBD2. Per germline, CDR1 SGHRS and CDR2 YFSETQ. The CDR3 has 16 residues. V dropped 3 bases and J dropped 5; count of bases not matched to a gene: 12. The CDR3 sequence: CASSSDPGLASDEQYF. The CDR3, as DNA: TGCGCCAGCAGCTCCGACCCGGGACTAGCTAGCGACGAGCAGTACTTC.

This clonotype was counted only a few times. The rearrangement links TRBV19 to TRBJ1-2; D possibly corresponds to TRBD1 (5 bases). The V end was cut by 5 bases, the J end by 4 bases, with 14 bases between. In germline, CDR1 is LNHDA, CDR2 SQIVND (reference sequence). CDR3 size: 14 residues. Here the CDR3 reads CASSPFDRAYGYTF. The CDR3 DNA follows: TGTGCCAGTAGTCCCTTTGACAGAGCCTATGGCTACACCTTC.

This clonotype was detected ten times or more. The chain uses TRBV2 and TRBJ2-5; D is undetermined. V lost 7 bases to trimming and J lost 4 bases, with 7 bases between them. The CDR3 totals 11 residues. Germline V gene sequence: CDR1 SNHLY, CDR2 FYNNEI. CDR3 loop: CASTGGETQYF. The CDR3 nucleotides read TGTGCCAGCACAGGCGGAGAGACCCAGTACTTC.

This clonotype was counted ten times or more. The genes are TRBV5-6 and TRBJ1-1, with D unresolved. Trimming pared 1 base from V and 1 base from J, leaving 8 bases between. The CDR3 runs 14 residues. Per germline, CDR1 SGHDT and CDR2 YYEEEE. For the CDR3, the DNA is TGTGCCAGCAGCTTGTTGCAGGCGAACACTGAAGCTTTCTTT. Translation: CASSLLQANTEAFF.

This clonotype occurred many times. The chain links TRBV29-1 to TRBJ1-1, with D unclear. With 3 bases removed from V and 2 bases from J, the gap between germline ends came to 7 bases. The CDR3 is 12 amino acids. Germline V gene data show CDR1 as SQVTM and CDR2 as ANQGSEA. As DNA, the CDR3 is TGCAGCGTTGAGTTAAGTAACACTGAAGCTTTCTTT. Protein product: CSVELSNTEAFF.

This clonotype was counted a single time. This chain joins TRBV7-8 and TRBJ2-7; TRBD1 might be the D (6 bases). Per the germline V gene, CDR1 is SGHVS and CDR2 is FQNEAQ. The CDR3 runs 12 residues. V lost 11 bases to trimming and J lost 2 bases, with 13 bases between them. In DNA form, the CDR3 reads TGTGCCGGGCACAGGGAAACCTACGAGCAGTACTTC. Translated: CAGHRETYEQYF. Full variable domain (missing parts from reference TRBV7-8 and TRBJ2-7): GAGVSQSPRYKVAKRGQDVALRCDPISGHVSLFWYQQALGQGPEFLTYFQNEAQLDKSGLPSDRFFAERPEGSVSTLKIQRTQQEDSAVYLCAGHRETYEQYFGPGTRLTVT.

This clonotype was found a few times. This chain uses TRBV24-1 with TRBJ2-3, with a weak D call TRBD2 (7 bases). Trimming left V 4 bases short and J 3 bases short, with 19 bases between. The length of the CDR3 is 17 residues. The germline gives CDR1 KGHDR, CDR2 SFDVKD. The CDR3 sequence is CATSDRNRDYVTDTQYF. Here the CDR3 DNA reads TGTGCCACCAGTGACCGCAACAGGGACTATGTAACAGATACGCAGTATTTT.

As for this clonotype: At one end the junction does not follow the germline gene, possibly because of a read error. The chain employs TRBV5-1 and TRBJ2-5, with 12 bases that match TRBD2. The length of the CDR3 is 16 residues. The V gene's germline CDR1 is SGHRS and CDR2 YFSETQ. CDR3 loop: CASSLRGLAGKETQYF. DNA for the CDR3: TGTGCCAGCAGCTTACGTGGACTAGCGGGGAAGGAGACCCAGTACTTC.

This clonotype has a count of ten or more. The rearrangement joins TRBV20-1 to TRBJ1-2; 7 bases match TRBD1. The CDR3 spans 14 residues. Germline V gives CDR1 DFQATT, CDR2 SNEGSKA (reference sequence). J was trimmed by 5 bases and V by 5 bases; bases with no gene match: 11. CDR3 DNA sequence: TGCAGTGCTGCTGGACAGGCGTGGGATTATGGCTACACCTTC. This codes for CSAAGQAWDYGYTF.

For this clonotype: One junction end disagrees with the germline gene, perhaps due to a read error. V and J are TRBV7-9 and TRBJ1-1; D is ambiguous. The CDR3 extends over 14 amino acids. The germline V gene has CDR1 SEHNR and CDR2 FQNEAQ (reference sequence). In DNA, the CDR3 is TGTGCCGGCAGCTTGGACCAGTACAGCACTGAAGCTTTCTTT. Its translation is CAGSLDQYSTEAFF.

This clonotype was seen repeatedly, ten times or more. The chain has TRBV20-1 and TRBJ2-7; possible D gene TRBD1, 6 bases. V lost 6 bases and J 2 bases, leaving 17 bases between the germline ends. CDR1 DFQATT and CDR2 SNEGSKA come from the germline V gene (reference sequence). The CDR3 is 14 amino acids. The DNA of the CDR3 is TGCAGTGCAACCCGGGACACCGCGACCTACGAGCAGTACTTC. Protein product: CSATRDTATYEQYF.

The rearrangement links TRBV19 to TRBJ2-3; tentative D call: TRBD2 (6 bases). Germline V gene lookup returns CDR1 LNHDA and CDR2 SQIVND (reference sequence). CDR3 size: 14 residues. The V gene lost 7 bases and the J gene lost 1 base, with 12 bases spanning the gap. The CDR3 protein is CASKGLRGTDTQYF. The CDR3 DNA sequence: TGTGCCAGTAAGGGACTCCGCGGCACAGATACGCAGTATTTT. Together with reference TRBV19 and TRBJ2-3, the CDR3 gives the full variable domain: DGGITQSPKYLFRKEGQNVTLSCEQNLNHDAMYWYRQDPGQGLRLIYYSQIVNDFQKGDIAEGYSVSREKKESFPLTVTSAQKNPTAFYLCASKGLRGTDTQYFGPGTRLTVL.

Concerning this clonotype itself: No conserved phenylalanine or tryptophan ends this CDR3, so it is likely a read error. The limits of the CDR3 on the DNA are not certain, so only TCRdb's listed CDR3 is given. The J gene is TRBJ2-2, the V gene TRBV20-1; TRBD1 is taken as the D call from the table, unchecked against the DNA. The length of the CDR3 is 15 amino acids, counting both ends. Germline values: CDR1 DFQATT, CDR2 SNEGSKA (reference sequence). The CDR3 sequence is CSARDGQGALRGAVV.

This clonotype was recorded many times. The chain carries TRBV20-1 and TRBJ1-2, with D possibly matching TRBD1 (5 bases). CDR3 length: 16 amino acids. The ends were cut back, 2 bases at V and 1 base at J, with 17 bases in the middle. Germline-derived CDR1 and CDR2 are DFQATT and SNEGSKA (reference sequence). CDR3 region: CSARPPRTLFNYGYTF. CDR3 nucleotides: TGCAGTGCTAGACCACCCCGGACATTATTTAACTATGGCTACACCTTC.

This clonotype has only a few counts. The chain combines TRBV18 with TRBJ2-7; D possibly corresponds to TRBD2 (6 bases). V was trimmed by 8 bases and J by 7 bases, leaving 18 bases between them. This CDR3 has 13 residues. Germline CDR1 reads KGHSH; CDR2 reads LQKENI. In nucleotides, the CDR3 is TGTGCCAGCGCTAGGAGGACTACGATGGAGCAGTACTTC. Its protein is CASARRTTMEQYF.

This clonotype was detected many times. The chain recombines TRBV20-1 with TRBJ1-6, with D maybe TRBD1 (5 bases). The length of the CDR3 is 15 residues. Germline V gene lookup returns CDR1 DFQATT and CDR2 SNEGSKA (reference sequence). V was clipped by 2 bases and J by 2 bases, with 10 bases between them. CDR3 loop: CSARQGVTYNSPLHF. In nucleotides, the CDR3 is TGCAGTGCTAGACAAGGGGTAACCTATAATTCACCCCTCCACTTT.

This clonotype was seen repeatedly, ten times or more. The V gene is TRBV20-1, the J gene TRBJ2-7; 7 bases map to TRBD1. Germline V lookup: CDR1 DFQATT, CDR2 SNEGSKA (reference sequence). The ends lost 1 base at V and 1 base at J; junction bases unmatched: 4. CDR3 size: 14 residues. The CDR3 nucleotides read TGCAGTGCTAGAGGAGACAGGGTTTCCTACGAGCAGTACTTC. Translated: CSARGDRVSYEQYF.

The chain joins TRBV12-3 or TRBV12-4 to TRBJ1-6; TRBD1 matches 9 bases. V lost 1 base to trimming and J lost 8 bases; unmatched junction nucleotides: 6. CDR3 length: 16 residues. CDR3 sequence reads: CASSLGSGTGHSPLHF. CDR3 bases: TGTGCCAGCAGTTTAGGTTCCGGGACAGGGCATTCACCCCTCCACTTT.

This clonotype was recorded many times. The chain has TRBV7-8 and TRBJ2-7; D is unresolved. Between the trimmed V and J ends, which lost 7 bases and 5 bases, there was a span of 15 bases. The CDR3 is 13 amino acids. Germline V gives CDR1 SGHVS, CDR2 FQNEAQ. This CDR3 is CASTSTHTHEQYF. Here the CDR3 DNA reads TGTGCCAGCACCTCCACCCACACCCACGAGCAGTACTTC.

This clonotype was recorded at least ten times. The chain carries TRBV14 and TRBJ2-5; 7 positions agree with TRBD2. The germline gives CDR1 SGHDN, CDR2 FVKESK. The V segment lost 0 bases and the J segment 2 bases; nucleotides outside the gene matches: 6. This CDR3 is built from 16 residues. The CDR3 nucleotides read TGTGCCAGCAGCCAAGATCATGGGCGGGAGCAAGAGACCCAGTACTTC. Its protein product is CASSQDHGREQETQYF. Full variable domain (missing parts from reference TRBV14 and TRBJ2-5): EAGVTQFPSHSVIEKGQTVTLRCDPISGHDNLYWYRRVMGKEIKFLLHFVKESKQDESGMPNNRFLAERTGGTYSTLKVQPAELEDSGVYFCASSQDHGREQETQYFGPGTRLLVL.

This clonotype showed up many times. V usage is TRBV19 and J usage is TRBJ1-6; maybe TRBD1 (6 bases). Germline CDR1 is LNHDA and CDR2 is SQIVND (reference sequence). The CDR3 has 14 residues. Trimming pared 3 bases from V and 10 bases from J, leaving 13 bases between. CDR3 DNA sequence: TGTGCCAGTAGTATCACGGGGGCAGACTCACCCCTCCACTTT. Its protein is CASSITGADSPLHF.

This chain joins TRBV7-9 and TRBJ1-2; the D is unclear. Germline V gene sequence: CDR1 SEHNR, CDR2 FQNEAQ (reference sequence). Deletions cut 5 bases from V and 8 bases from J, with 15 bases between. CDR3 length: 13 residues. Here the CDR3 DNA reads TGTGCCAGCAGCCCTGACGATGCGGTCGGCTACACCTTC. Amino acids: CASSPDDAVGYTF. Supplemented by reference TRBV7-9 and TRBJ1-2, the full variable domain reads DTGVSQNPRHKITKRGQNVTFRCDPISEHNRLYWYRQTLGQGPEFLTYFQNEAQLEKSRLLSDRFSAERPKGSFSTLEIQRTEQGDSAMYLCASSPDDAVGYTFGSGTRLTVV.

This clonotype turned up a few times. The chain employs TRBV7-9 and TRBJ2-3; 8 bases match TRBD1. The J segment lost 2 bases and the V segment lost 3 bases, leaving 7 bases of the junction unmatched. The germline V gene encodes CDR1 SEHNR and CDR2 FQNEAQ (reference sequence). This CDR3 contains 16 residues. CDR3 coding DNA: TGTGCCAGCAGCTTCAAAAGGACAGGGAACACAGATACGCAGTATTTT. Its protein is CASSFKRTGNTDTQYF. Full variable domain (remainder filled in from reference TRBV7-9 and TRBJ2-3): DTGVSQNPRHKITKRGQNVTFRCDPISEHNRLYWYRQTLGQGPEFLTYFQNEAQLEKSRLLSDRFSAERPKGSFSTLEIQRTEQGDSAMYLCASSFKRTGNTDTQYFGPGTRLTVL.

This clonotype has a count of ten or more. The CDR3 DNA reads as TGTGCCAGCAACCTCCGGGACAGGGACGATTCACCCCTCCACTTT. Translated: CASNLRDRDDSPLHF. The chain recombines TRBV7-9 with TRBJ1-6, with 9 bases matching TRBD1. V lost 7 bases to trimming and J lost 8 bases; unmatched junction nucleotides: 9. Germline CDR1 is SEHNR and CDR2 is FQNEAQ (reference sequence). The CDR3 has 15 residues.

This clonotype was detected many times. This chain links TRBV13 with TRBJ1-1, with D hard to call. V lost 5 bases to trimming and J lost 4 bases, with 8 bases between them. Germline CDR1 reads PRHDT; CDR2 reads FYEKMQ (reference sequence). This CDR3 is built from 12 residues. CDR3 amino acids: CASSHRSTEAFF. CDR3 sequence (DNA): TGTGCCAGCAGCCACAGAAGCACTGAAGCTTTCTTT.